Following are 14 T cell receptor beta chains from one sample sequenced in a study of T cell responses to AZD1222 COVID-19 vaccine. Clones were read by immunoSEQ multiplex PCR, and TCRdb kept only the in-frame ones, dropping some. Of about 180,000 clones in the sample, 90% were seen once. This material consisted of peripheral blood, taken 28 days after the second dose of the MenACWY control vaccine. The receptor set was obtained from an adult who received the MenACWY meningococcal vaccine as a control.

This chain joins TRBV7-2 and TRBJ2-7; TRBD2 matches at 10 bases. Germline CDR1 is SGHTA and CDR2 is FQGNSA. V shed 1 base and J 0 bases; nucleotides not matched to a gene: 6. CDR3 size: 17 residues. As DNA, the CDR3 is TGTGCCAGCAGCTTAGGCACTAGCGGGACGAGCTCCTACGAGCAGTACTTC. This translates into CASSLGTSGTSSYEQYF.

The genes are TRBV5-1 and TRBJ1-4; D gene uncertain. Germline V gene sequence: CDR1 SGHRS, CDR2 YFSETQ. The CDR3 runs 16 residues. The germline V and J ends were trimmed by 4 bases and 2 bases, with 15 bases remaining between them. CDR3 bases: TGCGCCAGCAGCCCCTTCGTGGGGAAGACTAATGAAAAACTGTTTTTT. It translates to CASSPFVGKTNEKLFF.

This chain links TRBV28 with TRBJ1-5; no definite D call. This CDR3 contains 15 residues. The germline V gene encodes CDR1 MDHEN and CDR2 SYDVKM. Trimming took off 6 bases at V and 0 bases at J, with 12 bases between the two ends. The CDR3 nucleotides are TGTGCCAGCAGAGATCAGGTCTATAGCAATCAGCCCCAGCATTTT. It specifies CASRDQVYSNQPQHF.

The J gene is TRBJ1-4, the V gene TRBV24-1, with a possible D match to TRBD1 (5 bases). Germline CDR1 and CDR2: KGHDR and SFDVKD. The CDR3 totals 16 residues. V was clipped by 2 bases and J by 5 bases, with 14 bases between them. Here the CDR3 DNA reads TGTGCCACCAGTGATTCGTCTCGACGGGGGAATGAAAAACTGTTTTTT. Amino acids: CATSDSSRRGNEKLFF.

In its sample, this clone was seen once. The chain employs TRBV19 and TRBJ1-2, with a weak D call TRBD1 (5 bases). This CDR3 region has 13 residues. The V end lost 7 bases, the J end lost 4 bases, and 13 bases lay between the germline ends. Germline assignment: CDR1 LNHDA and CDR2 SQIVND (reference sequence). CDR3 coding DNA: TGTGCCAGTATCGCTCAGGGTTCCTATGGCTACACCTTC. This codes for CASIAQGSYGYTF.

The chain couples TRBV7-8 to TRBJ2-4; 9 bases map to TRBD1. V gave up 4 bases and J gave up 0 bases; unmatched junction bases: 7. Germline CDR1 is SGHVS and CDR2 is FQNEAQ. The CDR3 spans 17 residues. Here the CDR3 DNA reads TGTGCCAGCAGCTCCCAACGGACAGGGGCAGCCAAAAACATTCAGTACTTC. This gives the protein CASSSQRTGAAKNIQYF.

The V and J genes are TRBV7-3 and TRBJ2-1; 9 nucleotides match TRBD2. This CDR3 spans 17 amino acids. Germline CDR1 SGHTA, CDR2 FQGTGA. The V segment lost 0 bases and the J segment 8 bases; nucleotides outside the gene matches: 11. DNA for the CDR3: TGTGCCAGCAGCTTAACAGGTGCTAGCGGGATTTCCGATGAGCAGTTCTTC. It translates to CASSLTGASGISDEQFF.

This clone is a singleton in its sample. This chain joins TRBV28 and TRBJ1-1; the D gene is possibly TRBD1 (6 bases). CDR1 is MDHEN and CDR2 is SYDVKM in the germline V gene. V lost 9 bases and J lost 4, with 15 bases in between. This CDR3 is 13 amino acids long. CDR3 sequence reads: CASHKGGRTEAFF. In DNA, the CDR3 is TGTGCCAGTCACAAGGGGGGTCGCACTGAAGCTTTCTTT.

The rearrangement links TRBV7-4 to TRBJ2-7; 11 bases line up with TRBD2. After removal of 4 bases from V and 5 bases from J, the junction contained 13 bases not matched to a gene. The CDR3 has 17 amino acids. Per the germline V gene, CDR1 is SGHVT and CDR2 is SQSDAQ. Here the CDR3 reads CASSSTEDGTSGDEQYF. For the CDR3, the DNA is TGTGCCAGCAGCTCCACCGAAGATGGGACTAGCGGAGACGAGCAGTACTTC.

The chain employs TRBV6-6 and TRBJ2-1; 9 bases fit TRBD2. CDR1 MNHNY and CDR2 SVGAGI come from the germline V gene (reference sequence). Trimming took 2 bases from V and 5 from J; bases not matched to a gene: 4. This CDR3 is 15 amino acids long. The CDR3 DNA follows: TGTGCCAGCAGTTACGATTTAGCGGGAGACAATGAGCAGTTCTTC. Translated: CASSYDLAGDNEQFF.

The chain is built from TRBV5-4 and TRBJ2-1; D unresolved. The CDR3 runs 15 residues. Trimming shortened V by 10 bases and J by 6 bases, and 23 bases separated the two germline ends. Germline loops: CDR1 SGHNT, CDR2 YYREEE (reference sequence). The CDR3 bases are TGTGCCGACGCTCCATCTAGATTGGGCCTCAATGAGCAGTTCTTC. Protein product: CADAPSRLGLNEQFF.

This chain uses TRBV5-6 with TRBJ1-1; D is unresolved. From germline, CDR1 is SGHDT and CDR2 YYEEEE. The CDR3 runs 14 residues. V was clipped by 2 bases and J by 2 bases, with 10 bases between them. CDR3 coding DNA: TGTGCCAGCAGCTTACTGACGGATAACACTGAAGCTTTCTTT. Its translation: CASSLLTDNTEAFF. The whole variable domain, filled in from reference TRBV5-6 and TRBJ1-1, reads DAGVTQSPTHLIKTRGQQVTLRCSPKSGHDTVSWYQQALGQGPQFIFQYYEEEERQRGNFPDRFSGHQFPNYSSELNVNALLLGDSALYLCASSLLTDNTEAFFGQGTRLTVV.

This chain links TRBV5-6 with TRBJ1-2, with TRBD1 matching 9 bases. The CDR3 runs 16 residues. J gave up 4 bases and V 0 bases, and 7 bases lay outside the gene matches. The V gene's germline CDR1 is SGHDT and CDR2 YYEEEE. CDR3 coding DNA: TGTGCCAGCAGCTTGGCGCTTTTGGACAGGGGCTATGGCTACACCTTC. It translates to CASSLALLDRGYGYTF.

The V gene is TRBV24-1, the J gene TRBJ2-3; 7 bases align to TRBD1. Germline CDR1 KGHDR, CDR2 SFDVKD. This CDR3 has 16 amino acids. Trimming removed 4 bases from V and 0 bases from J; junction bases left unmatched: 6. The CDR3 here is CATSDTGTASTDTQYF. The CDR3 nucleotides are TGTGCCACCAGTGACACCGGGACAGCTAGCACAGATACGCAGTATTTT.